A single sample is the source of the 17 T cell receptor beta chains below, sequenced in a study of cytomegalovirus exposure and HLA in healthy donors. Primers for the PCR totalled 60 Vbeta and 13 Jbeta. Repertoires were generated with immunoSEQ multiplex PCR, while TCRdb's copy carries only in-frame clones and drops some. The ten top clones account for approximately 2.6%, within a sample of some 120,000 clones. Specimen: PBMCs. The receptors stem from a man between 25 and 39 years old in good health and CMV-seronegative.

Remarks on this clone: One end of the junction is discordant with germline, which a read error may explain. The V call is TRBV7-2, the J call TRBJ2-7; 8 bases agree with TRBD2. Germline-derived CDR1 and CDR2 are SGHTA and FQGNSA. The CDR3 sequence is 15 residues long. CDR3 sequence: CASSQAGGLSYGQYF. The CDR3 nucleotides are TGTGCCAGCAGCCAGGCGGGGGGTTTATCCTACGGGCAGTACTTC.

The gene calls are TRBV27 and TRBJ2-5; 7 bases are a match to TRBD1. The J call may be mistaken, given a closer DNA end match to TRBJ2-7. CDR1 is MNHEY, CDR2 SMNVEV, per germline (reference sequence). CDR3 length: 14 residues. As DNA, the CDR3 is TGTGCCAGCAGTCGGACCGGGACAGCTTACGAGCAGTACTTC. Protein product: CASSRTGTAYEQYF.

The CDR3 nucleotides are TGTGCCAGCAGCTCCGCCCAGGGGTTCACTGAAGCTTTCTTT. It codes for CASSSAQGFTEAFF. V gene TRBV5-8 combines with J gene TRBJ1-1; a possible D gene is TRBD1 (6 bases). This CDR3 is 14 amino acids long. The ends were cut back, 3 bases at V and 4 bases at J, with 13 bases in the middle. Per the germline V gene, CDR1 is SGHTS and CDR2 is YDEGEE.

V is TRBV6-1 and J is TRBJ2-2, with 9 positions matching TRBD1. The CDR3 is 16 residues long. Germline assignment: CDR1 MNHNS and CDR2 SASEGT. V shed 2 bases and J 4 bases; nucleotides not matched to a gene: 5. The CDR3 protein is CASSEMGQGGTGELFF. DNA for the CDR3: TGTGCCAGCAGTGAAATGGGACAGGGAGGCACCGGGGAGCTGTTTTTT.

The J gene is TRBJ1-6, the V gene TRBV27; no clear D. Germline CDR1 reads MNHEY; CDR2 reads SMNVEV (reference sequence). V lost 9 bases to trimming and J lost 6 bases, with 12 bases between them. The CDR3 covers 13 residues. The CDR3 DNA follows: TGTGCCAGTAGAATCCGTCGTAATTCACCCCTCCACTTT. Its protein product is CASRIRRNSPLHF.

CDR3 DNA: TGTGCCAGCAGTTTAGGGGACAGGGTTCAAGGCTACACCTTC. Its protein is CASSLGDRVQGYTF. The chain uses TRBV28 and TRBJ1-2; TRBD1 agrees at 9 bases. The CDR3 is made up of 14 amino acids. Trimming at V came to 2 bases and at J to 8 bases, leaving 6 bases not matched to a gene. CDR1 and CDR2 from the germline V gene are MDHEN and SYDVKM.

The chain carries TRBV11-1 and TRBJ2-5, with TRBD1 matching 9 bases. The CDR3 is 14 residues long. Germline V gene sequence: CDR1 SGHAT, CDR2 FQDESV (reference sequence). J lost 6 bases, V lost 6 bases, and 8 bases had no gene match. The CDR3 DNA follows: TGTGCCAGCAGTCACCGGGACAGGGTTAAGACCCAGTACTTC. Its translation: CASSHRDRVKTQYF.

The chain couples TRBV6-6 to TRBJ1-5, with D maybe TRBD1 (6 bases). Germline V gene sequence: CDR1 MNHNY, CDR2 SVGAGI (reference sequence). V lost 6 bases to trimming and J lost 4 bases, with 10 bases between them. The CDR3 length is 13 residues. Here the CDR3 DNA reads TGTGCCAGCAGCCTGGACAGAAATCAGCCCCAGCATTTT. Its protein product is CASSLDRNQPQHF.

This rearrangement joins TRBV4-3 to TRBJ1-6, with 10 bases lining up with TRBD1. The CDR3 consists of 17 residues. Germline loops: CDR1 LGHNA, CDR2 YSLEER. V lost 3 bases, J lost 6 bases, and 8 bases stayed unmatched. CDR3 amino acids: CASSQLGDRGPNSPLHF. The CDR3 coding sequence is TGCGCCAGCAGCCAGTTAGGGGACAGGGGACCTAATTCACCCCTCCACTTT.

The chain carries TRBV27 and TRBJ2-1; D is perhaps TRBD2 (6 bases). Germline lookup yields CDR1 MNHEY and CDR2 SMNVEV (reference sequence). This CDR3 comprises 17 residues. V gave up 4 bases and J gave up 5 bases, with 21 bases separating them. The CDR3 DNA reads TGTGCCAGCAGTTCTTTGACTAGTAGGGCCAAAAACAATGAGCAGTTCTTC. Translating it yields CASSSLTSRAKNNEQFF.

Remarks on this clone: Other DNA sequences within the sample encode an identical CDR3. The rearrangement links TRBV7-2 to TRBJ2-7; unclear D gene. Trimming cost V 6 bases and J 0 bases, with 12 bases left between them. The CDR3 is 14 amino acids. Germline loops: CDR1 SGHTA, CDR2 FQGNSA. This CDR3 reads CASSQDTASYEQYF. In DNA form, the CDR3 reads TGTGCCAGCAGTCAAGACACGGCCTCCTACGAGCAGTACTTC.

The chain has TRBV6-6 and TRBJ2-5; TRBD1 matches at 8 bases. The DNA end favors TRBJ2-7, so the J call may be wrong. The length of the CDR3 is 13 residues. The germline V gene encodes CDR1 MNHNY and CDR2 SVGAGI (reference sequence). The CDR3 is CATSPGQGHEQYF. The CDR3 DNA follows: TGTGCCACCTCCCCCGGACAGGGTCACGAGCAGTACTTC.

The chain joins TRBV29-1 to TRBJ2-3, with a weak D call TRBD2 (6 bases). There are 13 residues in the CDR3. The V end was cut by 7 bases, the J end by 4 bases, with 15 bases between. The germline gives CDR1 SQVTM, CDR2 ANQGSEA. This CDR3 is CSASSVVADTQYF. CDR3 DNA sequence: TGCAGCGCATCTAGCGTTGTTGCAGATACGCAGTATTTT.

The chain carries TRBV5-4 and TRBJ2-2; the match to TRBD2 covers 12 bases. Germline V gives CDR1 SGHNT, CDR2 YYREEE (reference sequence). The CDR3 is 17 residues long. Trimming took 4 bases from V and 4 from J; bases not matched to a gene: 8. The CDR3 here is CASSPGLAGGGTGELFF. CDR3 bases: TGTGCCAGCAGCCCAGGGCTAGCGGGAGGGGGCACCGGGGAGCTGTTTTTT. The full variable domain, with the rest looked up from reference TRBV5-4 and TRBJ2-2, is ETGVTQSPTHLIKTRGQQVTLRCSSQSGHNTVSWYQQALGQGPQFIFQYYREEENGRGNFPPRFSGLQFPNYSSELNVNALELDDSALYLCASSPGLAGGGTGELFFGEGSRLTVL.

This chain links TRBV30 with TRBJ1-1; 8 bases are a match to TRBD1. Germline V gives CDR1 GTSNPN, CDR2 SVGIG (reference sequence). CDR3 length: 14 amino acids. V trimming: 2 bases; J trimming: 1 base; junction bases outside the gene matches: 3. CDR3 nucleotide sequence: TGTGCCTGGAGTCCGGGGACAGGGAACACTGAAGCTTTCTTT. Its translation is CAWSPGTGNTEAFF.

The V gene is TRBV7-2, the J gene TRBJ2-5; the match to TRBD2 covers 8 bases. With V trimmed by 0 bases and J by 7 bases, 1 base remained unmatched. The CDR3 consists of 13 residues. Germline CDR1 reads SGHTA; CDR2 reads FQGNSA. The CDR3 loop reads CASSLAGTRTQYF. CDR3 coding DNA: TGTGCCAGCAGCTTAGCAGGGACTAGGACCCAGTACTTC.

This rearrangement joins TRBV18 to TRBJ2-3, with D maybe TRBD2 (6 bases). Germline CDR1 and CDR2: KGHSH and LQKENI. CDR3 length: 14 amino acids. V was pared by 4 bases and J by 2 bases, with 10 bases between. Here the CDR3 DNA reads TGTGCCAGCTCACTGGGACTCTACACAGATACGCAGTATTTT. This codes for CASSLGLYTDTQYF.